The source of this TCR beta chain is a study of cytomegalovirus exposure and HLA in healthy donors. Study results and caveats: In a later analysis, HLA-associated TCR beta chains were more clonally expanded than equally common others. Sequencing artifact likely explains a cluster of highly shared sequence variants. Investigators reported approximately 150 TCR beta chains as tied to cytomegalovirus.

The V gene's germline CDR1 is SGHRS and CDR2 YFSETQ. This CDR3 contains 14 residues. Trimming took 2 bases from V and 3 from J; bases not matched to a gene: 4. Of note for this clone: The antigen remains undetermined.

PCR was performed using 60 Vbeta and 13 Jbeta primers. In the authors' workflow: In a later analysis, about 11 million of around 75 million unique beta chains occurred in at least two donors. Produced via immunoSEQ multiplex PCR; TCRdb's table is partial and in-frame only. V and J calls and clone size are as listed in that table; D and trimming were resolved from the DNA. The sample includes about 200,000 clones, about 83% seen only once; the top ten take roughly 1.5%. Sequencing was done on a sample of PBMCs. The chain recombines TRBV5-1 with TRBJ1-2, with 7 nucleotides matching TRBD1. The TCR sequence derives from a girl under 18 in good health and CMV-seronegative. CDR3: CASSLVTGDYGYTF. CDR3 nucleotide sequence: TGCGCCAGCAGCTTAGTTACAGGGGACTATGGCTACACCTTC.